A single sample gave rise to the 3 T cell receptor beta chains below, sequenced in a study of response to subunit inactivated influenza vaccine. MiXCR was run by TCRdb on the RT-PCR reads, yielding one entry per CDR3 protein. The repertoire holds about 520,000 distinct CDR3 sequences, with 25% as singletons. The sequencing here drew on CD4+ T cells sorted from PBMCs, taken less than 6 days after vaccination. These receptors were obtained from a man over 45 who received an inactivated influenza vaccine.

This clonotype was observed many times. J is TRBJ2-5 and V is TRBV7-2; D perhaps matches TRBD2 (6 bases). The CDR3 is 13 amino acids. From germline, CDR1 is SGHTA and CDR2 FQGNSA. Between the trimmed V and J ends, which lost 1 base and 5 bases, there was a span of 8 bases. CDR3 nucleotide sequence: TGTGCCAGCAGCTTAGTTGGGGGGGAGACCCAGTACTTC. Its protein product is CASSLVGGETQYF.

This clonotype was found many times. Germline is not matched at one junction end, which may reflect a read error. The V call is TRBV4-3, the J call TRBJ2-3; 14 nucleotides agree with TRBD2. The CDR3 spans 16 residues. Germline V gene sequence: CDR1 LGHNA, CDR2 YSLEER. The CDR3 here is CASSLGLAGGLDTQYF. The CDR3 region has the DNA TGTGCCAGCAGCTTAGGACTAGCGGGGGGTTTAGATACGCAGTATTTT.

This clonotype was counted only a few times. The V gene is TRBV6-2 or TRBV6-3, the J gene TRBJ2-7; D not certain. This CDR3 contains 15 residues. Trimming shortened V by 0 bases and J by 3 bases, and 12 bases separated the two germline ends. CDR1 MNHEY and CDR2 SVGEGT come from the germline V gene. The CDR3 region has the DNA TGTGCCAGCAGTTACTCTGCACAGATTCACTACGAGCAGTACTTC. It yields the protein CASSYSAQIHYEQYF.